This TCR beta chain was recorded in a study of prognosis after radiotherapy for stage I lung cancer. Study overall: Some 15 patients presented with newly diagnosed primary stage I lung tumors, and five carried oligometastatic NSCLC following surgical resection of the primary tumor. The non-small cell lung cancer patients were all regarded as unsuitable for surgery on medical grounds.

The V and J ends lost 3 bases and 2 bases respectively, with 13 bases between them. Germline V gene lookup returns CDR1 LNHDA and CDR2 SQIVND (reference sequence). The CDR3 runs 15 residues. By two-round multiplex PCR, the TCR beta CDR3 was amplified from genomic DNA. Amplification during the initial PCR round employed primers specific to each TRBV and TRBJ gene. TCRdb re-analysed the multiplex PCR reads in MiXCR, keeping a single row per CDR3 protein. Here the sample spans 38,000 or so distinct CDR3 sequences, around 22% being singletons. CT and PET/CT found no node involvement in any patient, and none had received chemotherapy or radiotherapy before or had other malignancies. The table lists this clonotype with a few counts. A read error may be the cause here, since a much bigger clone is one base away.

The source was PBMCs, collected before or after stereotactic body radiation therapy (not recorded which). The rearrangement joins TRBV19 to TRBJ2-5; the D gene could be TRBD1 or TRBD2 (5 bases each). The clonotype comes from a donor aged 50 or older with non-small cell lung cancer. The CDR3 is CASSMRGEGQETQYF. CDR3 nucleotide sequence: TGTGCCAGTAGTATGAGGGGTGAGGGGCAAGAGACCCAGTACTTC. The entire variable domain, with the rest obtained from reference TRBV19 and TRBJ2-5, is as follows: DGGITQSPKYLFRKEGQNVTLSCEQNLNHDAMYWYRQDPGQGLRLIYYSQIVNDFQKGDIAEGYSVSREKKESFPLTVTSAQKNPTAFYLCASSMRGEGQETQYFGPGTRLLVL.